The 19 T cell receptor beta chains presented below share a single source sample, sequenced in a study of T cell clonality in common variable immunodeficiency. Only in-frame clones appear in the TCRdb table, and some are missing; sequencing was by immunoSEQ multiplex PCR. The sample gives around 57,000 clones, none seen only once, and the top ten clones hold roughly 5.3%. Sequenced material: peripheral blood mononuclear cells. These receptors were obtained from a person between 18 and 70 years old in good health.

This clone was picked up many times. The DNA ends 3 residues before the CDR3 does, and the rest of the CDR3 is filled in from the germline J gene. The chain recombines TRBV7-7 with TRBJ2-5; TRBD2 matches 13 bases. This CDR3 is 15 amino acids long. In germline, CDR1 is SSHAT, CDR2 FNYEAQ (reference sequence). Trimming removed 5 bases from V and 3 bases from J; junction bases left unmatched: 3. The part of the CDR3 DNA that was read is TGTGCCAGCAGCCCGGGACTAGCGGGGAAAGAGACC. The encoded protein is CASSPGLAGKET. The CDR3 as a whole reads CASSPGLAGKETQYF.

This clone came up many times. Read sequence stops 3 residues before the CDR3 end, and the germline J gene provides the missing end. The J gene is TRBJ2-4, the V gene TRBV5-6, with 8 bases matching TRBD2. The germline V gene has CDR1 SGHDT and CDR2 YYEEEE. The CDR3 contains 14 residues. With V trimmed by 4 bases and J by 6 bases, 6 bases remained unmatched. Partial CDR3 DNA: TGTGCCAGCAGCCCGGCGGCGGGAGGAAACATT. Its protein is CASSPAAGGNI. From start to end, the CDR3 is CASSPAAGGNIQYF.

This clone was counted many times. The read terminates 3 residues ahead of where the CDR3 ends, so the germline J gene completes it. This chain joins TRBV10-3 and TRBJ2-7, with 8 bases identical to TRBD2. J lost 2 bases, V lost 4 bases, and 7 bases had no gene match. Germline CDR1 ENHRY, CDR2 SYGVKD. The CDR3 contains 15 residues. The CDR3 bases that were read are TGTGCCATCAGTGTTGGCGGGAGGCATGCCTACGAG. Its translation is CAISVGGRHAYE. The whole CDR3 protein is CAISVGGRHAYEQYF.

This clone has a count of ten or more. The read is 3 residues too short to cover the CDR3 end, so that end is filled in from the germline J gene. This chain connects TRBV6-1 to TRBJ2-1; 10 bases are shared with TRBD2. J was trimmed by 4 bases and V by 2 bases; bases with no gene match: 5. The CDR3 runs 16 residues. Germline values: CDR1 MNHNS, CDR2 SASEGT. The CDR3 DNA, read in part, is TGTGCCAGCAGTGAACCCGGACTAGCGGCTTACAATGAG. Residues: CASSEPGLAAYNE. The whole CDR3 sequence reads CASSEPGLAAYNEQFF.

Many counts were recorded for this clone. The read terminates 3 residues before the CDR3 end, so the remaining end is supplied by the germline J gene. The chain recombines TRBV5-1 with TRBJ2-7; 9 nucleotides match TRBD1. Trimming at V came to 4 bases and at J to 4 bases, leaving 9 bases not matched to a gene. Germline V lookup: CDR1 SGHRS, CDR2 YFSETQ. There are 15 residues in the CDR3. The CDR3 bases that were read are TGCGCCAGCAGCCATGGGACAGGGAAAATATACGAG. This codes for CASSHGTGKIYE. The full CDR3 reads CASSHGTGKIYEQYF.

Points on this clone: The sequenced fragment ends 3 residues before the CDR3 boundary, so the rest is inferred from the germline J gene. The genes are TRBV7-1 and TRBJ2-3, with D maybe TRBD1 (8 bases). TRBV7-1 is reported as an ORF; its role is uncertain. The CDR3 loop spans 22 amino acids. The ends were cut back, 3 bases at V and 1 base at J, with 32 bases in the middle. The CDR3 protein is CASSSFTSGPTPTGGGTDTQYF. The DNA read from the CDR3 is TGTGCCAGCAGCTCCTTTACAAGTGGCCCCACGCCAACAGGGGGGGGCACAGATACG.

Ten or more counts support this clone. CDR3 in amino acids: CSVESGGITDTQYF. Incomplete CDR3 DNA: TGCAGCGTTGAATCGGGGGGGATCACAGATACG. The chain uses TRBV29-1 and TRBJ2-3; 8 bases agree with TRBD2. The sequence runs out 3 residues before the end of the CDR3; the remainder is reconstructed from the germline J gene. This CDR3 is 14 amino acids long. Germline trimming cut 2 bases from V and 2 bases from J; bases unmatched to any gene: 3. Looked up from germline, CDR1 is SQVTM and CDR2 is ANQGSEA.

This clone was counted many times. Read sequence stops 3 residues before the CDR3 end, and the germline J gene provides the missing end. The chain combines TRBV7-2 with TRBJ2-7; 12 bases map to TRBD2. The CDR3 is 15 residues long. Looked up from germline, CDR1 is SGHTA and CDR2 is FQGNSA. Trimming at V came to 5 bases and at J to 5 bases, leaving 7 bases not matched to a gene. The CDR3 region is CASSLLAGGPHEQYF. The part of the CDR3 DNA that was read is TGTGCCAGCAGCCTGCTAGCGGGAGGGCCCCACGAG.

This clone came up many times. The missing CDR3 end, 3 residues past where the read stops, is filled in from the germline J gene. The chain recombines TRBV5-8 with TRBJ2-2; no reliable D call. This CDR3 has 14 amino acids. Germline CDR1 and CDR2: SGHTS and YDEGEE. The ends were cut back, 1 base at V and 4 bases at J, with 8 bases in the middle. CDR3 residues: CASSLYRSTGELFF. The DNA read from the CDR3 is TGTGCCAGCAGCTTGTACAGAAGCACCGGGGAG.

This clone was found many times. Read coverage stops 3 residues before the CDR3 terminus; the germline J gene supplies the remainder. The chain links TRBV20-1 to TRBJ2-4; TRBD2 aligns across 7 bases. Germline CDR1 is DFQATT and CDR2 is SNEGSKA (reference sequence). CDR3 length: 15 amino acids. V gave up 0 bases and J gave up 2 bases; unmatched junction bases: 4. The part of the CDR3 DNA that was read is TGCAGTGCTAGAGATCTTGGGACTACCAAAAACATT. It encodes CSARDLGTTKNI. The entire CDR3 protein reads CSARDLGTTKNIQYF.

This clone was detected ten times or more. The read is 3 residues too short to cover the CDR3 end, so that end is filled in from the germline J gene. The V call is TRBV4-1, the J call TRBJ1-3; possible D gene TRBD1, 6 bases. V gave up 3 bases and J gave up 1 base, with 16 bases separating them. This CDR3 spans 17 amino acids. In germline, CDR1 is MGHRA, CDR2 YSYEKL. Incomplete CDR3 DNA: TGCGCCAGCAGCCAGGTCCCCAGGGGATTGTCTGGAAACACC. Its protein is CASSQVPRGLSGNT. The CDR3 in its entirety is CASSQVPRGLSGNTIYF.

About this clone itself: The read terminates 3 residues ahead of where the CDR3 ends, so the germline J gene completes it. V gene TRBV20-1 combines with J gene TRBJ2-1; weak D call: TRBD1 (5 bases). There are 16 residues in the CDR3. Trimming left V 3 bases short and J 6 bases short, with 21 bases between. Germline-derived CDR1 and CDR2 are DFQATT and SNEGSKA (reference sequence). The chain's CDR3 is CSASHPLSRESNEQFF. CDR3 DNA (partial): TGCAGTGCTAGCCATCCACTCTCCAGGGAATCCAATGAG.

This clone has a count of ten or more. The CDR3 spells CSVDYGGAYNEQFF. The part of the CDR3 DNA that was read is TGCAGCGTTGATTACGGGGGAGCCTACAATGAG. The gene calls are TRBV29-1 and TRBJ2-1; D is possibly TRBD2 (6 bases). The sequence runs out 3 residues before the end of the CDR3; the remainder is reconstructed from the germline J gene. From germline, CDR1 is SQVTM and CDR2 ANQGSEA. Trimming stripped 3 bases from V and 2 bases from J, with 11 bases between. The length of the CDR3 is 14 residues.

This clone was counted ten times or more. The sequence runs out 3 residues before the end of the CDR3; the remainder is reconstructed from the germline J gene. This chain links TRBV30 with TRBJ1-2, with TRBD1 identical over 9 bases. CDR1 and CDR2 (germline): GTSNPN, SVGIG (reference sequence). There are 15 residues in the CDR3. Unmatched junction bases numbered 7, after V lost 3 bases and J lost 2 bases. CDR3 protein: CAWSRDRAGNYGYTF. The CDR3 bases that were read are TGTGCCTGGAGCCGGGACAGGGCTGGAAACTATGGC.

This clone showed up many times. The read finishes 3 residues shy of the CDR3 end, and the germline J gene is used to complete it. The chain recombines TRBV20-1 with TRBJ1-2; TRBD1 matches at 8 bases. Unmatched junction bases numbered 7, after V lost 6 bases and J lost 4 bases. Germline V gene lookup returns CDR1 DFQATT and CDR2 SNEGSKA (reference sequence). This CDR3 is built from 13 residues. Partial CDR3 DNA: TGCAGTGCATCGGACAGGGAACCCTATGGC. This translates into CSASDREPYG. The entire CDR3 sequence reads CSASDREPYGYTF.

This clone was recorded at least ten times. The read finishes 3 residues shy of the CDR3 end, and the germline J gene is used to complete it. V and J are TRBV4-2 and TRBJ2-3, with D possibly being TRBD1 (6 bases). The V end lost 3 bases, the J end lost 6 bases, and 16 bases lay between the germline ends. The germline gives CDR1 LGHNA, CDR2 YNFKEQ. The CDR3 extends over 15 amino acids. CDR3 bases read: TGTGCCAGCAGCCAGGATGACACAGGGCCGGATACG. Translating it yields CASSQDDTGPDT. The full CDR3 reads CASSQDDTGPDTQYF.

This clone has ten or more counts. The read halts 3 residues ahead of the CDR3 end, with the missing end drawn from the germline J gene. V usage is TRBV5-6 and J usage is TRBJ2-5; perhaps TRBD2 as D (6 bases). Germline V lookup: CDR1 SGHDT, CDR2 YYEEEE. V lost 3 bases, J lost 1 base, and 13 bases lay in between. This CDR3 region has 15 residues. The part of the CDR3 DNA that was read is TGTGCCAGCAGCTCCCGACGGGGGATCCAAGAGACC. Translated: CASSSRRGIQET. The entire CDR3 reads CASSSRRGIQETQYF.

There are many counts of this clone. Germline and junction disagree at one end, which may indicate a read error. CDR3 DNA (partial): TGCGCCAGCAGCCAGGCCTTGACTAGCGGGTACTCCTACGAG. Amino acids: CASSQALTSGYSYE. The entire CDR3 sequence reads CASSQALTSGYSYEQYF. This sequence joins TRBV4-2 and TRBJ2-7, with TRBD2 matching over 10 bases. The CDR3 end is not reached by the read, which stops 3 residues before it; the germline J gene fills it in. The germline CDR1 and CDR2 sequences are LGHNA and YNFKEQ. The CDR3 is 17 residues long.

Many counts were recorded for this clone. Sequencing ends 3 residues short of the CDR3 end; the germline J gene provides the rest. The chain couples TRBV5-1 to TRBJ2-2; D ambiguous. Germline values: CDR1 SGHRS, CDR2 YFSETQ. The V gene lost 0 bases and the J gene lost 6 bases, with 12 bases spanning the gap. This CDR3 comprises 15 residues. The CDR3 bases that were read are TGCGCCAGCAGCTTGGAGGGTACGTCAGCCGGGGAG. Amino acid sequence: CASSLEGTSAGE. Given in full, the CDR3 is CASSLEGTSAGELFF.